This TCR beta chain was sequenced during a study of response to subunit inactivated influenza vaccine. Germline CDR1 reads SNHLY; CDR2 reads FYNNEI. Unmatched junction bases numbered 5, after V lost 6 bases and J lost 2 bases. The CDR3 runs to 15 residues. This clonotype was observed many times. TCRdb analysed the RT-PCR reads with MiXCR anew, one entry per CDR3 protein. The table lists around 480,000 distinct CDR3 sequences, about a tenth of them singletons. The rearrangement joins TRBV2 to TRBJ2-1; 9 nucleotides match TRBD2. The receptor was derived from a man aged 45 to 65 who received an inactivated influenza vaccine. Sample: PBMCs from blood, taken more than 35 days after vaccination. The chain's CDR3 is CASRDLAGTYNEQFF. CDR3 DNA sequence: TGTGCCAGCAGGGACCTAGCGGGAACCTACAATGAGCAGTTCTTC.